The 26 T cell receptor beta chains below come from one sample, sequenced in a study of monozygotic twins with inflammatory bowel disease. TCRdb reprocessed the 5' RACE reads, with one entry per CDR3 protein and no DNA. Recorded here are 420,000 or so distinct CDR3 sequences; the top ten clones represent 2% to 3%. The sequenced material came from blood. These receptors all come from a human donor with ulcerative colitis or Crohn's disease, or a healthy co-twin of an affected twin (not recorded which).

This rearrangement joins TRBV13 to TRBJ1-4; the D call of TRBD1 rests on TCRdb alone, since no DNA is present to check it. The CDR3 covers 13 residues. Germline V gene sequence: CDR1 PRHDT, CDR2 FYEKMQ (reference sequence). Here the CDR3 reads CASSLFRDRRLFF.

The genes are TRBV20-1 and TRBJ2-1; TCRdb's D gene call, TRBD1, goes unchecked for lack of DNA. From germline, CDR1 is DFQATT and CDR2 SNEGSKA (reference sequence). The CDR3 is 15 residues long. CDR3 residues: CSASLPGPSYNEQFF.

The V gene is TRBV5-6, the J gene TRBJ2-1; without DNA, the TCRdb call of TRBD1 cannot be checked. CDR3 length equals 13 residues. In germline, CDR1 is SGHDT, CDR2 YYEEEE. CDR3 amino acids: CASSLVGQTEQFF.

The chain carries TRBV27 and TRBJ2-7; TCRdb indicates TRBD1, and absent DNA this call remains unverified. There are 13 residues in the CDR3. Germline lookup yields CDR1 MNHEY and CDR2 SMNVEV (reference sequence). CDR3 in amino acids: CASRRPGQDEQYF.

The chain combines TRBV5-4 with TRBJ2-7; TCRdb selects TRBD2, and the lack of DNA leaves this call unchecked. The CDR3 runs 14 residues. CDR1 is SGHNT and CDR2 is YYREEE in the germline V gene (reference sequence). The CDR3 sequence: CASSLSRGGHEQYF.

The chain employs TRBV4-3 and TRBJ1-1; the TRBD1 assignment by TCRdb is unverifiable without DNA. The germline V gene has CDR1 LGHNA and CDR2 YSLEER. The CDR3 covers 15 residues. The CDR3 is CASSQDPARGTEAFF.

The chain is built from TRBV6-5 and TRBJ1-2; TCRdb lists TRBD1, though no DNA is available to test this call. Germline CDR1 is MNHEY and CDR2 is SVGAGI. The CDR3 consists of 14 residues. This CDR3 is CASSLTGKLIGYTF.

The chain uses TRBV7-2 and TRBJ2-1; the D call of TRBD2 rests on TCRdb alone, since no DNA is present to check it. Germline V gives CDR1 SGHTA, CDR2 FQGNSA. CDR3 length equals 14 residues. The CDR3 loop reads CASSRIRLAGTRVF.

The chain joins TRBV24-1 to TRBJ2-1. CDR3 length: 13 residues. Germline-derived CDR1 and CDR2 are KGHDR and SFDVKD. The CDR3 loop reads CATLGGPYNEQFF.

V and J are TRBV20-1 and TRBJ2-1; TCRdb indicates TRBD2, and absent DNA this call remains unverified. The CDR3 loop spans 14 amino acids. Germline lookup yields CDR1 DFQATT and CDR2 SNEGSKA (reference sequence). CDR3 sequence: CSAKSGPSYNEQFF.

The chain couples TRBV20-1 to TRBJ2-7; as DNA is missing, the TRBD1 call by TCRdb cannot be tested. Germline V gives CDR1 DFQATT, CDR2 SNEGSKA (reference sequence). CDR3 length equals 15 residues. The CDR3 is CSAKLLGTGSGEQYF.

The chain links TRBV27 to TRBJ2-1; checking the TCRdb D call of TRBD2 is not possible without DNA. Germline V gene lookup returns CDR1 MNHEY and CDR2 SMNVEV (reference sequence). The CDR3 length is 17 residues. CDR3 region: CASSLKGTLLSYNEQFF.

This sequence joins TRBV5-1 and TRBJ2-3; TCRdb selects TRBD1, and the lack of DNA leaves this call unchecked. There are 13 residues in the CDR3. The germline V gene has CDR1 SGHRS and CDR2 YFSETQ. The CDR3 loop is CASSLIPGDTQYF. Variable domain in full (rest from reference TRBV5-1 and TRBJ2-3): KAGVTQTPRYLIKTRGQQVTLSCSPISGHRSVSWYQQTPGQGLQFLFEYFSETQRNKGNFPGRFSGRQFSNSRSEMNVSTLELGDSALYLCASSLIPGDTQYFGPGTRLTVL.

V and J are TRBV7-2 and TRBJ2-5; TCRdb returns TRBD1, unconfirmable since there is no DNA. The CDR3 totals 15 residues. CDR1 and CDR2 from the germline V gene are SGHTA and FQGNSA. CDR3 loop: CARSSLGTSGGTQYF.

This rearrangement joins TRBV4-1 to TRBJ1-1; TCRdb's D call, TRBD1, is unchecked because there is no DNA. The CDR3 length is 15 residues. Germline CDR1 reads MGHRA; CDR2 reads YSYEKL. CDR3 residues: CASSQGGTGGTEAFF.

The chain employs TRBV19 and TRBJ2-1; TCRdb reports TRBD1, a call that lacks DNA to check it against. Per germline, CDR1 LNHDA and CDR2 SQIVND (reference sequence). The CDR3 sequence is 15 residues long. Here the CDR3 reads CASSKGGQAYGGQFF.

The chain recombines TRBV6-1 with TRBJ2-7; as DNA is missing, the TRBD1 call by TCRdb cannot be tested. The CDR3 contains 15 residues. From germline, CDR1 is MNHNS and CDR2 SASEGT. The chain's CDR3 is CASSPLRDRGHEQYF.

The chain employs TRBV3-1 and TRBJ1-1; the D call from TCRdb, TRBD1, cannot be confirmed without DNA. Germline values: CDR1 LGHDT, CDR2 YNNKEL (reference sequence). CDR3 length equals 17 residues. The CDR3 sequence: CASSPRGGGETNTEAFF.

CDR3 protein: CASSVGVLGTEAFF. The chain carries TRBV9 and TRBJ1-1. The CDR3 runs to 14 residues. Germline CDR1 is SGDLS and CDR2 is YYNGEE.

CDR3 residues: CASSSRTLNHEQYF. The gene calls are TRBV5-1 and TRBJ2-7; TCRdb returns TRBD1, unconfirmable since there is no DNA. The CDR3 has 14 amino acids. Germline CDR1 and CDR2: SGHRS and YFSETQ.

The rearrangement links TRBV28 to TRBJ2-7; TCRdb's D call, TRBD1, is unchecked because there is no DNA. Germline V gives CDR1 MDHEN, CDR2 SYDVKM. CDR3 length: 14 residues. CDR3 residues: CASSGDRNSYEQYF.

V gene TRBV28 combines with J gene TRBJ2-7; checking the TCRdb D call of TRBD2 is not possible without DNA. This CDR3 has 15 amino acids. Germline V gene sequence: CDR1 MDHEN, CDR2 SYDVKM. The CDR3 reads CASTGRGTLTYEQYF.

This chain uses TRBV5-1 with TRBJ2-1; with no DNA, the TCRdb D assignment of TRBD2 cannot be verified. The CDR3 length is 14 residues. Germline V CDR1 and CDR2: SGHRS, YFSETQ. CDR3 in amino acids: CASSVRLAGGEQFF.

The CDR3 loop reads CASSRWDTQYF. V is TRBV6-2 or TRBV6-3 and J is TRBJ2-3. The CDR3 extends over 11 amino acids. Germline V CDR1 and CDR2: MNHEY, SVGEGT.

V usage is TRBV19 and J usage is TRBJ2-2; without DNA, the TCRdb call of TRBD1 cannot be checked. CDR3 length equals 14 residues. Per germline, CDR1 LNHDA and CDR2 SQIVND (reference sequence). CDR3 sequence: CASSTTGTGGELFF.

The V gene is TRBV19, the J gene TRBJ2-1; TCRdb selects TRBD1, and the lack of DNA leaves this call unchecked. CDR3 size: 11 residues. In germline, CDR1 is LNHDA, CDR2 SQIVND (reference sequence). Here the CDR3 reads CASSAGNEQFF.